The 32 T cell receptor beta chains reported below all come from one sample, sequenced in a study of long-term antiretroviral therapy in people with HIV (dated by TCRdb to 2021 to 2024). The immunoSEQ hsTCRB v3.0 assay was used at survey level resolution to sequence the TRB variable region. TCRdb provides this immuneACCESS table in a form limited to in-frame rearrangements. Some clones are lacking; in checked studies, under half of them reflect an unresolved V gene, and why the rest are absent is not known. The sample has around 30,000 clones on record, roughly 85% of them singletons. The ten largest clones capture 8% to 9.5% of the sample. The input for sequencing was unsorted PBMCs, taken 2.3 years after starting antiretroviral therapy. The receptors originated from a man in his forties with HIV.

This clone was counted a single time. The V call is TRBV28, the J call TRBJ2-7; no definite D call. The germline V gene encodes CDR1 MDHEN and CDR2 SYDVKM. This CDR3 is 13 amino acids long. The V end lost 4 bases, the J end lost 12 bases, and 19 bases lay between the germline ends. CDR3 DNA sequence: TGTGCCAGCAGTTCCCCGATGATCGCCCGGGTGTACTTC. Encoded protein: CASSSPMIARVYF. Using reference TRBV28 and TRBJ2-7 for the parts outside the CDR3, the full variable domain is DVKVTQSSRYLVKRTGEKVFLECVQDMDHENMFWYRQDPGLGLRLIYFSYDVKMKEKGDIPEGYSVSREKKERFSLILESASTNQTSMYLCASSSPMIARVYFGPGTRLTVT.

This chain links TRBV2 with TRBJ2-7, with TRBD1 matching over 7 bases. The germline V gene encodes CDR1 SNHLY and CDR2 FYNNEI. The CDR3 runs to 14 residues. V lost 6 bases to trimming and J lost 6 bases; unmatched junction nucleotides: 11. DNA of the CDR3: TGTGCCAGCAGATTGACAGGGAGTTTAGTCGAGCAGTACTTC. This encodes CASRLTGSLVEQYF.

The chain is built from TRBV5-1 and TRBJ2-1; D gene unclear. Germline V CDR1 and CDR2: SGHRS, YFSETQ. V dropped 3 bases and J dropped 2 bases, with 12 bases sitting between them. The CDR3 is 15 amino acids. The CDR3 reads CASSSKGFPYNEQFF. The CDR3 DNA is TGCGCCAGCAGCTCCAAGGGTTTCCCCTACAATGAGCAGTTCTTC.

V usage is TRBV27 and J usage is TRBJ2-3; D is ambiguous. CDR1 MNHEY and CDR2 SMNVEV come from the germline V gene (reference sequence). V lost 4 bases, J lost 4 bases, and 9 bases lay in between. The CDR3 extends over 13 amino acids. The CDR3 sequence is CASSSWSADTQYF. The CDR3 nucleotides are TGTGCCAGCAGTTCGTGGTCAGCAGATACGCAGTATTTT.

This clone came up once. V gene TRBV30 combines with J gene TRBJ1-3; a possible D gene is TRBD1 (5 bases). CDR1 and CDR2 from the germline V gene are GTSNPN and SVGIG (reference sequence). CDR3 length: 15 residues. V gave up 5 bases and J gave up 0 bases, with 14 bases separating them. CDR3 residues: CAWARDRNSGNTIYF. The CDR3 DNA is TGTGCCTGGGCCAGGGACCGAAACTCTGGAAACACCATATATTTT.

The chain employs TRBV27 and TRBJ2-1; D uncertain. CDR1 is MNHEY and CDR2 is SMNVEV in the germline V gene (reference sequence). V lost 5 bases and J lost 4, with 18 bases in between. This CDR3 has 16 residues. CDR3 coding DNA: TGTGCCAGCAGTGCCAGACCCCTTTCTGGTTACAATGAGCAGTTCTTC. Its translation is CASSARPLSGYNEQFF.

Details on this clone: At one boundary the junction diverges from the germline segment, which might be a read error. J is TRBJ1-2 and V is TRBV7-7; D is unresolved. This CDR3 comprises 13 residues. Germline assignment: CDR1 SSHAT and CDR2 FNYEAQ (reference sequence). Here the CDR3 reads CASSPERVYGYTF. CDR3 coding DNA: TGTGCTAGCAGCCCAGAGAGGGTTTATGGCTACACCTTC.

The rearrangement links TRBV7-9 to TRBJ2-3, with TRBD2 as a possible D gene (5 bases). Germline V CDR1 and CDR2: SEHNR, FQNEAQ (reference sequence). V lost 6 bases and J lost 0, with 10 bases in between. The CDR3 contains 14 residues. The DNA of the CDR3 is TGTGCCAGCAGTCTAGGACTTAGCACAGATACGCAGTATTTT. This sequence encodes CASSLGLSTDTQYF.

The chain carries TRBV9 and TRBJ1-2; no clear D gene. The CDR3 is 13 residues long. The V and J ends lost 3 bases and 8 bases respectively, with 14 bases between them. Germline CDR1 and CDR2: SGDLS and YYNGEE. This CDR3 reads CASSETEARGYTF. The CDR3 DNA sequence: TGTGCCAGCAGCGAGACGGAAGCGAGGGGCTACACCTTC.

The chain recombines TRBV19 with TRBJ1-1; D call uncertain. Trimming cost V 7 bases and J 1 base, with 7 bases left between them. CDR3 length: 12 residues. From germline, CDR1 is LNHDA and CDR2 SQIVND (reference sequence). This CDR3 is CASTPGNTEAFF. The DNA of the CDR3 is TGTGCCAGTACCCCGGGGAACACTGAAGCTTTCTTT.

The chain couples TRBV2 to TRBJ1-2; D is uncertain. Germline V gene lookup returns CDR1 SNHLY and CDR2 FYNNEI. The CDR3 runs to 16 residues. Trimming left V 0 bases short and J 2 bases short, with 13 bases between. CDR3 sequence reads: CASSEALRLRNYGYTF. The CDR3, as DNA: TGTGCCAGCAGTGAAGCGCTTAGATTACGGAACTATGGCTACACCTTC.

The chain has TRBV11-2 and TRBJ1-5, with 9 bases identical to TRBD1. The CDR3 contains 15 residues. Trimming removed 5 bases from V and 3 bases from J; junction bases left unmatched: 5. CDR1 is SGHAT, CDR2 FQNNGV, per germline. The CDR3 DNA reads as TGTGCCAGCAGCCAGGGGACAGGGTTCAATCAGCCCCAGCATTTT. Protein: CASSQGTGFNQPQHF. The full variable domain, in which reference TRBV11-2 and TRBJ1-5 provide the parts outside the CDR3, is EAGVAQSPRYKIIEKRQSVAFWCNPISGHATLYWYQQILGQGPKLLIQFQNNGVVDDSQLPKDRFSAERLKGVDSTLKIQPAKLEDSAVYLCASSQGTGFNQPQHFGDGTRLSIL.

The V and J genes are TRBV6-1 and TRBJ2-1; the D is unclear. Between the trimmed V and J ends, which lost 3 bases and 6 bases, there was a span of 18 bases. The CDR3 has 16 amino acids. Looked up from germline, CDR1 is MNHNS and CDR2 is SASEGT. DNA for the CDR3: TGTGCCAGCAGTGACGAAGTACCCGCGGTTGGCAATGAGCAGTTCTTC. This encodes CASSDEVPAVGNEQFF.

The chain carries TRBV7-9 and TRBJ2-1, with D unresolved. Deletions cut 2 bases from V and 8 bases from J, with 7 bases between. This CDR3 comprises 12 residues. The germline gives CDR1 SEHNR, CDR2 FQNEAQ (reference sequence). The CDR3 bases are TGTGCCAGCAGCTTAAGGATAGATGAGCAGTTCTTC. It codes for CASSLRIDEQFF.

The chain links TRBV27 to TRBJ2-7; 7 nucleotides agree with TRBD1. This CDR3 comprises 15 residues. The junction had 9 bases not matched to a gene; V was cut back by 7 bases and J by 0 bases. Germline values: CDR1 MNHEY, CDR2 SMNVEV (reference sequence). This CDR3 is CASTSARGSSYEQYF. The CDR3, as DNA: TGTGCCAGCACTTCTGCCAGGGGGAGCTCCTACGAGCAGTACTTC.

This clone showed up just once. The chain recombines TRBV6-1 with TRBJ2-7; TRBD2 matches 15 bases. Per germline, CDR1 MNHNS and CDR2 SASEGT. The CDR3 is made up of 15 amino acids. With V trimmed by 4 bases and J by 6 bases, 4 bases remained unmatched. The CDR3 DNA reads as TGTGCCAGCAGTGGTAGGACTAGCGGGAGGGGCGAGCAGTACTTC. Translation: CASSGRTSGRGEQYF.

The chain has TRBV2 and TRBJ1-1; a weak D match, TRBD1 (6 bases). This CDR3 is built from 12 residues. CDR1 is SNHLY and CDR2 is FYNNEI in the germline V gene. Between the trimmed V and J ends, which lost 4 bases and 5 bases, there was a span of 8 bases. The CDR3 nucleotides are TGTGCCAGCAGTGGAGGGGGGACTGAAGCTTTCTTT. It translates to CASSGGGTEAFF. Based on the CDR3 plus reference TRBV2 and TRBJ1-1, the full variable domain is EPEVTQTPSHQVTQMGQEVILRCVPISNHLYFYWYRQILGQKVEFLVSFYNNEISEKSEIFDDQFSVERPDGSNFTLKIRSTKLEDSAMYFCASSGGGTEAFFGQGTRLTVV.

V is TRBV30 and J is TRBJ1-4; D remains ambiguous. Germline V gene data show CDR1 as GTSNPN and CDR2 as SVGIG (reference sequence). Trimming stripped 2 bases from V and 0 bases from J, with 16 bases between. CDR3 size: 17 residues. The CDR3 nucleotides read TGTGCCTGGAGTTCCCGCTACCTTGATTCAACTAATGAAAAACTGTTTTTT. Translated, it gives CAWSSRYLDSTNEKLFF.

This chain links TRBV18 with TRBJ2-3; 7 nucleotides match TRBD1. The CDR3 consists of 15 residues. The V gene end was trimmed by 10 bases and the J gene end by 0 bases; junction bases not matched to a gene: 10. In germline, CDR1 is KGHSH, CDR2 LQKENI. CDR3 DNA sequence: TGTGCCACCACCCCCCAGGGACAGAGCACAGATACGCAGTATTTT. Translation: CATTPQGQSTDTQYF.

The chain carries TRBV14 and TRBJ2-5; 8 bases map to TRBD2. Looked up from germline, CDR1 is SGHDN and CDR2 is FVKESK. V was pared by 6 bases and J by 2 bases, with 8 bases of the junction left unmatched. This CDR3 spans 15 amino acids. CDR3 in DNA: TGTGCCAGCAGTCCGACTAGCGTACTACAAGAGACCCAGTACTTC. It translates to CASSPTSVLQETQYF. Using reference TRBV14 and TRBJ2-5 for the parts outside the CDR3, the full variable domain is EAGVTQFPSHSVIEKGQTVTLRCDPISGHDNLYWYRRVMGKEIKFLLHFVKESKQDESGMPNNRFLAERTGGTYSTLKVQPAELEDSGVYFCASSPTSVLQETQYFGPGTRLLVL.

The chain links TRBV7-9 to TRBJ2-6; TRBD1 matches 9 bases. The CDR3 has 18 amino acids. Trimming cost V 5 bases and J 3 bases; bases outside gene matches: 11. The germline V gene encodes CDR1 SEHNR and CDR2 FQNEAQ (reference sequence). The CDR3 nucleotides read TGTGCCAGCAGCCCAAAGGGACAGGGTCAATTTGGGGCCAACGTCCTGACTTTC. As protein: CASSPKGQGQFGANVLTF.

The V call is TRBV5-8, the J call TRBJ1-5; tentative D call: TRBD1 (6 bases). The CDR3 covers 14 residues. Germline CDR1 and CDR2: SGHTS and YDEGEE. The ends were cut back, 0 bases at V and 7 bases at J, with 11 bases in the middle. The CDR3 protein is CASSLEQGEQPQHF. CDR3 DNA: TGTGCCAGCAGCTTGGAACAGGGTGAACAGCCCCAGCATTTT. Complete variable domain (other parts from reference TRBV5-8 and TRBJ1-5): EAGVTQSPTHLIKTRGQQATLRCSPISGHTSVYWYQQALGLGLQFLLWYDEGEERNRGNFPPRFSGRQFPNYSSELNVNALELEDSALYLCASSLEQGEQPQHFGDGTRLSIL.

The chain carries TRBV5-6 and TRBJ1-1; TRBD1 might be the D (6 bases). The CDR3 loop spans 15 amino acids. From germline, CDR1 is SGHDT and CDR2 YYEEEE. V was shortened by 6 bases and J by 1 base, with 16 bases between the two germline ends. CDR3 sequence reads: CASIPGGRGNTEAFF. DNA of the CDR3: TGTGCCAGCATCCCGGGTGGCAGGGGGAACACTGAAGCTTTCTTT.

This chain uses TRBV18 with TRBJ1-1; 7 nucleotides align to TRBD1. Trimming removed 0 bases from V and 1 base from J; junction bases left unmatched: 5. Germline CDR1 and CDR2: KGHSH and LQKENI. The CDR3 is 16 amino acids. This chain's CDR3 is CASSPPEGARNTEAFF. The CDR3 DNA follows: TGTGCCAGCTCACCACCAGAGGGGGCTCGGAACACTGAAGCTTTCTTT. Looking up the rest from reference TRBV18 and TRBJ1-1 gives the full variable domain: NAGVMQNPRHLVRRRGQEARLRCSPMKGHSHVYWYRQLPEEGLKFMVYLQKENIIDESGMPKERFSAEFPKEGPSILRIQQVVRGDSAAYFCASSPPEGARNTEAFFGQGTRLTVV.

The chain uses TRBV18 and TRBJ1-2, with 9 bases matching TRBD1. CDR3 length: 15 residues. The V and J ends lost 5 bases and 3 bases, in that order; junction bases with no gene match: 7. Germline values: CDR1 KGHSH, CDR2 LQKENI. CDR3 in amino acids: CASSTGQGRHYGYTF. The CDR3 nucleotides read TGTGCCAGCTCAACTGGACAGGGGCGACACTATGGCTACACCTTC.

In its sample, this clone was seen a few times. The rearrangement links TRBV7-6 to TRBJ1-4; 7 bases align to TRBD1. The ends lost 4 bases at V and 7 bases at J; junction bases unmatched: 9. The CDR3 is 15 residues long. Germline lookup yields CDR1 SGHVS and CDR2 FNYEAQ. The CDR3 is CASSSSGGGGEKLFF. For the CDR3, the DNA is TGTGCCAGCAGCTCCTCAGGGGGTGGTGGTGAAAAACTGTTTTTT. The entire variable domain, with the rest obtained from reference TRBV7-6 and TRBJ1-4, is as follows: GAGVSQSPRYKVTKRGQDVALRCDPISGHVSLYWYRQALGQGPEFLTYFNYEAQQDKSGLPNDRFSAERPEGSISTLTIQRTEQRDSAMYRCASSSSGGGGEKLFFGSGTQLSVL.

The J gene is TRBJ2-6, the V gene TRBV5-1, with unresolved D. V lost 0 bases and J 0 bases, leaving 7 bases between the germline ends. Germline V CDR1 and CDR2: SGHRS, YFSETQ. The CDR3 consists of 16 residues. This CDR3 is CASSLATYSGANVLTF. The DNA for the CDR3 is TGCGCCAGCAGCTTGGCCACGTACTCTGGGGCCAACGTCCTGACTTTC. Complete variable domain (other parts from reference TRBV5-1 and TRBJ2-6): KAGVTQTPRYLIKTRGQQVTLSCSPISGHRSVSWYQQTPGQGLQFLFEYFSETQRNKGNFPGRFSGRQFSNSRSEMNVSTLELGDSALYLCASSLATYSGANVLTFGAGSRLTVL.

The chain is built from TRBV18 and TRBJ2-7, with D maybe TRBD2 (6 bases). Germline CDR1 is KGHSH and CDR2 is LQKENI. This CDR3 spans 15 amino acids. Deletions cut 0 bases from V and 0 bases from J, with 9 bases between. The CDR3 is CASSPPGEASYEQYF. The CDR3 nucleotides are TGTGCCAGCTCACCACCGGGGGAGGCCTCCTACGAGCAGTACTTC.

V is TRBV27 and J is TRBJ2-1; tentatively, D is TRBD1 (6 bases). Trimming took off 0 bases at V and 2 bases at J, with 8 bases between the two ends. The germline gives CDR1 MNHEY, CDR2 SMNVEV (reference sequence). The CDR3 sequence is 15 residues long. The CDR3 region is CASSLSGGPYNEQFF. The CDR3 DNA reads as TGTGCCAGCAGTTTATCAGGGGGACCCTACAATGAGCAGTTCTTC.

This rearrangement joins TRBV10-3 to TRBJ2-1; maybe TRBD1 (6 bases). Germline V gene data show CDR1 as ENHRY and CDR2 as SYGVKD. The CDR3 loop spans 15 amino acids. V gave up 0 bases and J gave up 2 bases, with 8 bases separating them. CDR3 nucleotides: TGTGCCATCAGTGAGTCAGGGGGTGCCTACAATGAGCAGTTCTTC. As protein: CAISESGGAYNEQFF.

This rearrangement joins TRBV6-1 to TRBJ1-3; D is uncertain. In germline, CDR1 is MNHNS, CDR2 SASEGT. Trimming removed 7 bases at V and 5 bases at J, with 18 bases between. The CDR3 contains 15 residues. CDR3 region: CASTTLVPPRNTIYF. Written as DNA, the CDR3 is TGTGCCAGCACAACCCTTGTTCCCCCTCGAAACACCATATATTTT.

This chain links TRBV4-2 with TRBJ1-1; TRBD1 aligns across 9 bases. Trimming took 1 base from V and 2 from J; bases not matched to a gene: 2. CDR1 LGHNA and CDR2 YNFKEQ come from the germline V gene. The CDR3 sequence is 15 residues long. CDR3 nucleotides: TGTGCCAGCAGCCAAGGACAGGGGGTTAACACTGAAGCTTTCTTT. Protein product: CASSQGQGVNTEAFF.